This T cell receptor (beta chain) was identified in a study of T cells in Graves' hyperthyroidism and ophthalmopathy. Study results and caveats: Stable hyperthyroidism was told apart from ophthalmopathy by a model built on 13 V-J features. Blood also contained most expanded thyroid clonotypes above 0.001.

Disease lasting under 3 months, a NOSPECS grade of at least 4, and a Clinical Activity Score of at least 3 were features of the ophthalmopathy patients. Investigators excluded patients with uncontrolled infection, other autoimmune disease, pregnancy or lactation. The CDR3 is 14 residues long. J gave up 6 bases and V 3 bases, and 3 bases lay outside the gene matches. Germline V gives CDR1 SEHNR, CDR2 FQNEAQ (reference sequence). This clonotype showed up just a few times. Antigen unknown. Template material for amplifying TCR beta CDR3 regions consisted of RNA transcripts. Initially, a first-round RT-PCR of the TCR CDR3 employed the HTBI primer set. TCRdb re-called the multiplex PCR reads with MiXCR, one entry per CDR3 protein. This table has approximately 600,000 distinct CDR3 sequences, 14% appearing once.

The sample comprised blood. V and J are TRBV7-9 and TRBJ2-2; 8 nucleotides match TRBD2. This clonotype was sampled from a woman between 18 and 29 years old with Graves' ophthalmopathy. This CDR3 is CASSFSGTPGELFF. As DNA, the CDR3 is TGTGCCAGCAGCTTTAGCGGGACCCCCGGGGAGCTGTTTTTT.